The table lists the clone carrying this T cell receptor (beta chain) with a count of one. Data came from immunoSEQ multiplex PCR; TCRdb stores just in-frame clones and leaves some out. The data hold more than 65,000 clones, with more than 70% observed a single time. This record belongs to a study of blood T cell repertoires in COVID-19. The wider study: Material from acute and convalescent COVID-19 was sourced from the United States, Italy and Spain. T cells, B-cell-depleted T cells, or PBMCs provided the cDNA or gDNA that served as material.

CDR1 is MGHRA and CDR2 is YSYEKL in the germline V gene. The junction had 3 bases not matched to a gene; V was cut back by 9 bases and J by 0 bases. CDR3 length equals 14 residues. Specimen: peripheral blood. The sequence derives from a man older than 75 with acute or convalescent COVID-19. The chain uses TRBV4-1 and TRBJ2-3, with 10 bases that match TRBD2. The CDR3 DNA follows: TGCGCCAGTGCGGGACTAGCGAGCACAGATACGCAGTATTTT. Protein: CASAGLASTDTQYF.